The present entry profiles one T cell receptor beta chain with its context. Other DNA sequences in this specimen translate into the identical CDR3. These data are taken from a study of shared clonotypes between healthy human individuals. Trimming stripped 5 bases from V and 1 base from J, with 9 bases between. From germline, CDR1 is ENHRY and CDR2 SYGVKD. The CDR3 is 13 residues long. Terminally differentiated effector memory CD45RA+ cells were excluded from the naive CD8 cells, which were CD45RO-negative and positively selected for CCR7. Genomic DNA (from each subset) was split evenly across several immunoSEQ plates. Clones were sequenced by immunoSEQ multiplex PCR, and TCRdb holds only the in-frame ones, with some missing. Of millions of clones in the sample, just over 90% were seen once.

Specimen: naive CD8+ T cells from PBMCs. This chain uses TRBV10-3 with TRBJ2-7; D unclear. The sequence was collected from a man between 18 and 29 years old in good health. Some clones in this sample may be carry-over from other donors' samples. The CDR3 nucleotides are TGTGCCATCAGTTACGGCTCTTCCTACGAGCAGTACTTC. This codes for CAISYGSSYEQYF.